These T cell receptor beta chains were read from a single sample in a study of PD-1 blockade in classical Hodgkin lymphoma. Sequencing used immunoSEQ multiplex PCR; TCRdb keeps in-frame clones, though not all of them. Of 13,000 or so clones listed, about 81% are singletons. This sample comprised peripheral blood mononuclear cells (PBMCs), obtained at baseline. The receptors were gathered from a human donor with classical Hodgkin lymphoma. Each CDR3 is given with its conserved first and last residue. Fields, in order: clone size, D gene, V gene, J gene, CDR3 protein, CDR3 DNA. The D gene is left open where the match is weak. A clone size is listed for some rows: how often the clone was seen (once, few, many), or a class if it is expanded.

.	TRBD2	TRBV27	TRBJ2-1	CASRSGTSSYNEQFF	TGTGCCAGCAGGTCCGGGACTAGCTCCTACAATGAGCAGTTCTTC
once	TRBD1	TRBV2	TRBJ2-2	CASREQGLRGGELFF	TGTGCCAGCAGGGAACAGGGGCTACGGGGCGGGGAGCTGTTTTTT
.	TRBD1	TRBV2	TRBJ1-4	CASSDAGQINEKLFF	TGTGCCAGCAGTGACGCGGGACAGATTAATGAAAAACTGTTTTTT
.	.	TRBV2	TRBJ1-2	CAGDRTNLWVYGYTF	TGTGCAGGTGACAGGACCAACTTGTGGGTCTATGGCTACACCTTC
.	.	TRBV7-2	TRBJ2-5	CASSLSWGSEETQYF	TGTGCCAGCAGCTTATCATGGGGGTCCGAGGAGACCCAGTACTTC
.	.	TRBV5-4	TRBJ2-7	CASSSRPTYEQYF	TGTGCCAGCAGCTCCCGACCCACCTACGAGCAGTACTTC
few	.	TRBV7-2	TRBJ2-5	CASSLQGGQETQYF	TGTGCCAGCAGCTTACAGGGGGGTCAGGAGACCCAGTACTTC
.	TRBD2	TRBV7-3	TRBJ2-3	CASSLSRFGAGGDTQYF	TGTGCCAGCAGCTTATCTCGCTTCGGGGCGGGGGGAGATACGCAGTATTTT
.	.	TRBV9	TRBJ2-3	CASSVMMSTDTQYF	TGTGCCAGCAGCGTAATGATGAGCACAGATACGCAGTATTTT
.	TRBD1	TRBV27	TRBJ1-2	CASTRTGDYGYTF	TGTGCCAGCACCCGAACAGGGGACTATGGCTACACCTTC
.	.	TRBV19	TRBJ2-7	CASSQVASFGQYF	TGTGCCAGTAGTCAGGTAGCCTCGTTTGGGCAGTACTTC
.	TRBD2	TRBV5-1	TRBJ2-3	CASSVGTSGGVLDTQYF	TGCGCCAGCAGCGTAGGGACTAGCGGGGGGGTTCTGGATACGCAGTATTTT
.	TRBD2	TRBV7-3	TRBJ2-1	CASSYAGGGDEQFF	TGTGCCAGCAGCTACGCCGGGGGAGGGGATGAGCAGTTCTTC
.	.	TRBV4-1	TRBJ2-7	CASSQESPGHYYEQYF	TGCGCCAGCAGCCAAGAATCACCGGGACACTACTACGAGCAGTACTTC
.	TRBD1	TRBV5-1	TRBJ1-2	CASSFGTGLNGYTF	TGCGCCAGCAGCTTCGGGACAGGTCTTAATGGCTACACCTTC
.	.	TRBV19	TRBJ2-5	CASSIGGVYQETQYF	TGTGCCAGTAGTATTGGAGGGGTCTACCAAGAGACCCAGTACTTC
.	.	TRBV5-1	TRBJ2-7	CASSLDRPTYEQYF	TGCGCCAGCAGCCTTGACAGGCCCACCTACGAGCAGTACTTC
.	TRBD2	TRBV29-1	TRBJ2-7	CSVASGRAANEQYF	TGCAGCGTTGCGAGCGGGAGGGCCGCGAACGAGCAGTACTTC
.	.	TRBV19	TRBJ1-2	CASSIPDRGLGYTF	TGTGCCAGTAGTATCCCGGACCGAGGGTTAGGCTACACCTTC
.	.	TRBV4-2	TRBJ2-3	CASSQDLRGGDDTQYF	TGTGCCAGCAGCCAAGATCTGAGGGGGGGGGACGATACGCAGTATTTT
.	.	TRBV28	TRBJ2-5	CASSPGTLYQETQYF	TGTGCCAGCAGTCCAGGGACACTGTACCAAGAGACCCAGTACTTC
.	.	TRBV28	TRBJ1-4	CASIEAGGARYEKLFF	TGTGCCAGCATAGAGGCGGGGGGCGCGCGTTATGAAAAACTGTTTTTT
.	TRBD1	TRBV28	TRBJ2-7	CASSKDRGQYEQYF	TGTGCCAGCAGCAAGGACAGGGGGCAGTACGAGCAGTACTTC
.	TRBD2	TRBV4-2	TRBJ2-2	CASSQDLRRTSGSLYTGELFF	TGTGCCAGCAGCCAAGATCTACGCCGGACTAGCGGGAGTTTGTACACCGGGGAGCTGTTTTTT
.	.	TRBV4-1	TRBJ2-3	CASSQSDPSVDTQYF	TGCGCCAGCAGCCAATCGGACCCTAGCGTAGATACGCAGTATTTT
.	.	TRBV18	TRBJ2-3	CASPPDNYFGTQYF	TGTGCCAGCCCCCCGGACAACTACTTCGGGACGCAGTATTTT
.	.	TRBV25-1	TRBJ2-6	CARRPVEDHSGANVLTF	TGTGCCAGACGGCCCGTTGAAGATCACTCTGGGGCCAACGTCCTGACTTTC
.	TRBD2	TRBV6-1	TRBJ2-6	CASQREGSGANVLTF	TGTGCCAGCCAAAGGGAGGGTTCCGGGGCCAACGTCCTGACTTTC
once	.	TRBV4-2	TRBJ2-3	CASSQELAPRTDTQYF	TGTGCCAGCAGCCAAGAGCTAGCTCCCCGCACAGATACGCAGTATTTT
once	.	TRBV5-1	TRBJ1-2	CASSLSPVEGYIF	TGCGCCAGCAGCTTGAGTCCCGTGGAGGGCTACATCTTC
.	.	TRBV9	TRBJ1-2	CASSVATLMIYGYTF	TGTGCCAGTTCAGTTGCTACTCTCATGATCTATGGCTACACCTTC
.	.	TRBV7-7	TRBJ2-5	CASSLAGAETQYF	TGTGCCAGCAGCTTAGCGGGGGCCGAGACCCAGTACTTC
.	TRBD1	TRBV18	TRBJ2-7	CASQRRDSSYEQYF	TGTGCCAGCCAACGCCGGGACAGCTCCTACGAGCAGTACTTC
few	.	TRBV19	TRBJ1-1	CASRGLGREAFF	TGTGCCAGTAGGGGGTTGGGCAGAGAAGCTTTCTTT
.	TRBD1	TRBV11-2	TRBJ1-3	CASSHTGGSGNTIYF	TGTGCCAGCAGCCACACAGGGGGCTCTGGAAACACCATATATTTT
.	.	TRBV28	TRBJ1-2	CASSLYGTNYGYTF	TGTGCCAGCAGTTTATACGGAACTAACTATGGCTACACCTTC
.	.	TRBV27	TRBJ2-1	CASSIRQGGNEQFF	TGTGCCAGCTCTATTCGGCAGGGGGGCAATGAGCAGTTCTTC
.	.	TRBV6-1	TRBJ1-3	CASQGSGNTIYF	TGTGCCAGTCAGGGGTCTGGAAACACCATATATTTT
.	.	TRBV29-1	TRBJ2-3	CSVEGIIGAYTQYF	TGCAGCGTTGAAGGGATAATAGGAGCTTATACGCAGTATTTT
.	TRBD1	TRBV5-1	TRBJ1-1	CASSERTGNTEAFF	TGCGCCAGCAGCGAGCGGACAGGGAACACTGAAGCTTTCTTT
.	.	TRBV7-2	TRBJ1-1	CASSTSGVMAEAFF	TGTGCCAGCAGCACAAGCGGGGTAATGGCTGAAGCTTTCTTT
.	.	TRBV6-1	TRBJ2-3	CASSESGPSSTDTQYF	TGTGCCAGCAGTGAAAGCGGTCCGTCTAGCACAGATACGCAGTATTTT
.	.	TRBV7-9	TRBJ2-1	CASPQGLDYNEQFF	TGTGCCAGCCCCCAGGGGTTAGACTACAATGAGCAGTTCTTC
.	TRBD1	TRBV19	TRBJ2-1	CASSHTKDRGNEQFF	TGTGCCAGTAGTCACACTAAAGACAGGGGTAATGAGCAGTTCTTC
.	.	TRBV5-5	TRBJ1-2	CASSLSHSPSLNYGYTF	TGTGCCAGCAGCTTGTCCCACAGCCCTTCCCTTAACTATGGCTACACCTTC
.	.	TRBV15	TRBJ1-4	CATSRSRTAEKLFF	TGTGCCACCAGCAGGTCAAGGACAGCTGAAAAACTGTTTTTT
.	TRBD2	TRBV9	TRBJ2-3	CASSVVRLAGGVTDTQYF	TGTGCCAGCAGCGTAGTGCGACTAGCGGGGGGGGTTACAGATACGCAGTATTTT
.	TRBD2	TRBV27	TRBJ2-1	CASSGIGGRAHEQFF	TGTGCCAGCAGCGGGATAGGCGGGAGGGCCCATGAGCAGTTCTTC